This entry features one TCR beta chain sequence. The target of this receptor is not known. CDR1 and CDR2 were assigned from the germline V gene (reference sequence) as DFQATT and SNEGSKA. CDR3 length: 13 amino acids, cysteine to phenylalanine. Only the protein sequence is given. This sample was sequenced with a NextSeq 550. The Human TCR Profiling Kit (MiLaboratory) was used to make UMI-labeled 5' RACE TRB cDNA libraries. The full amount of extracted RNA was used for cDNA synthesis, and the full amount of resulting cDNA was used for PCR amplification. Libraries were prepared in parallel with an identical number of PCR cycles. Per the source publication's procedure: About 53,000 +/- 9,400 unique UMI-labeled TRB cDNA molecules per library were extracted with MIGEC and MiXCR, with at least two reads per UMI required. On average, roughly 40,000 +/- 10,000 functional in-frame TRB CDR3 nucleotide clonotypes lacking stop codons were found per library. After each sample was downsampled to 5000 UMI-labeled TRB molecules, VDJtools was used to calculate diversity metrics such as normalized Shannon-Wiener and Chao1. VDJtools was used to calculate clonotype-size-weighted physicochemical properties of the central five CDR3 residues, namely interaction energy, strength, volume and Kidera factor 4. TCRdb reprocessed the raw reads; every CDR3 protein sequence is a single record, and DNA is not supplied. TCRdb, not the original authors, processed these V and J calls. The table kept for this sample lists some 120,000 distinct CDR3 sequences. Jointly, the top ten make up about 0.54% of the sample.

The data were obtained in a study of CXCR3-negative and CXCR3-positive naive CD8 T cells (dated by TCRdb to about 2019). For the wider study: About 150 million TRB reads were obtained in total, roughly 1.5 +/- 0.3 million reads per library. The diversity and physicochemical repertoire analyses included more than ten donors pooled from two independent experiments. TRBV-TRBJ cluster analysis included naive subsets from roughly 5 donors and memory cells from 3 donors.

General findings and caveats noted by the study authors: Because surface CD5, which has been linked to self-reactivity in mice, was comparable between naive subsets, TCR interaction strength was also inferred from TRB CDR3 physicochemical properties. Compared with CXCR3-negative naive cells, CXCR3-positive naive cells had TRB CDR3s with higher hydrophobicity (lower Kidera factor 4), lower energy, and higher strength and volume indices. Because CXCR3 expression was partially decreased after cryopreservation, freshly isolated PBMCs were used for most assays. TRBV-TRBJ usage was similar between naive CXCR3-negative and CXCR3-positive cells from the same donor, while memory cells showed distinct patterns. Both naive subsets had comparably high repertoire diversity, while memory CD8+ T cells had much lower repertoire diversity.

Each CD8+ T cell subset was flow-sorted in triplicate, and some 310,000 cells per subset were placed directly into RLT lysis buffer. Naive CD8+ T cells were defined stringently as CD45RO-CCR7+CD27+CD95- to exclude memory contaminants. Using standard density gradient centrifugation, peripheral blood mononuclear cells were isolated from buffy coats. A FACSAria III was used to flow-sort naive CD8+ T cells into CXCR3-negative and CXCR3-positive populations. Total RNA was extracted from sorted cells with an RNeasy Mini Kit. Sequenced: naive CXCR3+ CD8+ T cells from blood. The intended sense of this specimen's cell subset or site label: CD45RO-CCR7+CD27+CD95- naive CD8+ T cells expressing CXCR3 (TNR3+). This clonotype was obtained from a human donor in good health. Some clones in this sample may be carry-over from other donors' samples. This sequence uses TRBV20-1 and TRBJ2-7. This receptor has the CDR3 CSALGNSVYEQYF.